A selection of T cell receptor beta chains follows, all from one sample in a study of glioma-infiltrating T cells after dendritic cell vaccination. Repertoires were generated with immunoSEQ multiplex PCR, while TCRdb's copy carries only in-frame clones and drops some. The table lists roughly 60,000 clones, more than 75% of them singletons. Sequencing used blood, obtained after dendritic cell vaccination. The receptor set was obtained from a human donor with glioblastoma. CDR3s include the opening cysteine and the closing phenylalanine or tryptophan. A D gene is named only where the DNA matches it firmly. Size is omitted from some rows. Given values are once, few, many or a class for expanded clones.

v_gene: TRBV10-1; abundance: .; j_gene: TRBJ2-5; d_gene: .; CDR3aa: CASSEAPDTTGETQYF; CDR3nt: TGCGCCAGCAGTGAGGCCCCGGATACGACGGGAGAGACCCAGTACTTC
v_gene: TRBV19; abundance: once; j_gene: TRBJ1-5; d_gene: .; CDR3aa: CASSIGRGVSNQPQHF; CDR3nt: TGTGCCAGTAGTATAGGGCGGGGGGTAAGCAATCAGCCCCAGCATTTT
v_gene: TRBV6-6; abundance: .; j_gene: TRBJ2-7; d_gene: .; CDR3aa: CASSYWQGSSYEQYF; CDR3nt: TGTGCCAGCAGTTATTGGCAGGGGTCTTCCTACGAGCAGTACTTC
v_gene: TRBV5-1; abundance: .; j_gene: TRBJ2-3; d_gene: TRBD2; CDR3aa: CASSLAVAGGPTDTQYF; CDR3nt: TGCGCCAGCAGCTTGGCTGTCGCGGGGGGGCCCACAGATACGCAGTATTTT
v_gene: TRBV5-6; abundance: .; j_gene: TRBJ2-3; d_gene: .; CDR3aa: CASSYSTDTQYF; CDR3nt: TGTGCCAGCAGTTATAGCACAGATACGCAGTATTTT
v_gene: TRBV28; abundance: few; j_gene: TRBJ2-3; d_gene: TRBD1; CDR3aa: CASSYAPGTGIVTDTQYF; CDR3nt: TGTGCCAGCAGCTACGCCCCAGGGACAGGGATAGTCACAGATACGCAGTATTTT
v_gene: TRBV7-3; abundance: .; j_gene: TRBJ2-2; d_gene: TRBD1; CDR3aa: CASSKGQGGTGELFF; CDR3nt: TGTGCCAGCAGCAAGGGACAGGGAGGCACCGGGGAGCTGTTTTTT
v_gene: TRBV5-5; abundance: .; j_gene: TRBJ1-2; d_gene: .; CDR3aa: CASSFSGRTLNDGYTF; CDR3nt: TGTGCCAGCAGCTTTTCTGGTCGGACACTCAATGATGGCTACACCTTC
v_gene: TRBV9; abundance: .; j_gene: TRBJ2-7; d_gene: TRBD1; CDR3aa: CASSVAGTGDYEQYF; CDR3nt: TGTGCCAGCAGCGTAGCGGGGACAGGGGACTACGAGCAGTACTTC
v_gene: TRBV2; abundance: few; j_gene: TRBJ2-6; d_gene: .; CDR3aa: CARGDNGANVLTF; CDR3nt: TGTGCCAGAGGGGATAACGGGGCCAACGTCCTGACTTTC
v_gene: TRBV11-3; abundance: .; j_gene: TRBJ2-3; d_gene: TRBD2; CDR3aa: CASSSGLAGDSDTQYF; CDR3nt: TGTGCCAGCAGCTCTGGACTAGCGGGGGATTCAGATACGCAGTATTTT
v_gene: TRBV18; abundance: .; j_gene: TRBJ2-7; d_gene: .; CDR3aa: CASSPRGGLHTSYEQYF; CDR3nt: TGTGCCAGCTCACCAAGAGGAGGCTTGCATACCTCCTACGAGCAGTACTTC
v_gene: TRBV28; abundance: .; j_gene: TRBJ2-1; d_gene: TRBD2; CDR3aa: CASRLAGGLLNEQFF; CDR3nt: TGTGCCAGCAGACTAGCGGGGGGTCTCCTCAATGAGCAGTTCTTC
v_gene: TRBV13; abundance: .; j_gene: TRBJ1-3; d_gene: .; CDR3aa: CASSFSLREGGNTIYF; CDR3nt: TGTGCCAGCAGCTTCTCACTCCGGGAGGGAGGAAACACCATATATTTT
v_gene: TRBV7-9; abundance: once; j_gene: TRBJ1-6; d_gene: .; CDR3aa: CASSSGGSSPLHF; CDR3nt: TGTGCCAGCAGCTCGGGGGGTTCCTCCCCCCTCCACTTT
v_gene: TRBV4-1; abundance: .; j_gene: TRBJ1-2; d_gene: .; CDR3aa: CASSPVELEGYTF; CDR3nt: TGCGCCAGCAGCCCCGTGGAGTTGGAGGGCTACACCTTC
v_gene: TRBV25-1; abundance: .; j_gene: TRBJ2-1; d_gene: TRBD1; CDR3aa: CASSERVRARDRGREQFF; CDR3nt: TGTGCCAGCAGTGAAAGGGTCCGAGCAAGGGACAGGGGTCGTGAGCAGTTCTTC
v_gene: TRBV4-2; abundance: once; j_gene: TRBJ1-1; d_gene: .; CDR3aa: CASSQDSFRAFF; CDR3nt: TGTGCCAGCAGCCAAGATTCGTTCCGAGCTTTCTTT
v_gene: TRBV27; abundance: .; j_gene: TRBJ2-3; d_gene: TRBD1; CDR3aa: CASSLLQGAASTDTQYF; CDR3nt: TGTGCCAGCAGTTTATTACAGGGGGCTGCTAGCACAGATACGCAGTATTTT
v_gene: TRBV2; abundance: .; j_gene: TRBJ1-6; d_gene: .; CDR3aa: CASSEAQFSPLHF; CDR3nt: TGTGCCAGCAGTGAAGCGCAGTTTTCACCCCTCCACTTT
v_gene: TRBV27; abundance: .; j_gene: TRBJ2-7; d_gene: .; CDR3aa: CASSSREGSQLYEQYF; CDR3nt: TGTGCCAGCAGTTCTCGTGAGGGTAGTCAGCTCTACGAGCAGTACTTC
v_gene: TRBV7-9; abundance: .; j_gene: TRBJ2-2; d_gene: .; CDR3aa: CASDYTGELFF; CDR3nt: TGTGCCAGCGACTACACCGGGGAGCTGTTTTTT
v_gene: TRBV11-1; abundance: .; j_gene: TRBJ2-2; d_gene: TRBD1; CDR3aa: CASSFHGQGNEGLGRELFF; CDR3nt: TGTGCCAGCAGCTTCCACGGACAGGGGAACGAAGGCTTGGGCCGGGAGCTGTTTTTT
v_gene: TRBV6-5; abundance: .; j_gene: TRBJ1-5; d_gene: TRBD1; CDR3aa: CASRPTGGNQPQHF; CDR3nt: TGTGCCAGCAGACCTACAGGGGGCAATCAGCCCCAGCATTTT
v_gene: TRBV9; abundance: .; j_gene: TRBJ2-3; d_gene: TRBD1; CDR3aa: CASSGTGGTDTQYF; CDR3nt: TGTGCCAGCAGCGGGACAGGGGGCACAGATACGCAGTATTTT
v_gene: TRBV13; abundance: .; j_gene: TRBJ1-5; d_gene: TRBD1; CDR3aa: CASSRQGDSNQPQHF; CDR3nt: TGTGCCAGCAGCCGACAGGGGGATAGCAATCAGCCCCAGCATTTT
v_gene: TRBV4-2; abundance: few; j_gene: TRBJ1-3; d_gene: .; CDR3aa: CASSQDNSGNTIYF; CDR3nt: TGTGCCAGCAGCCAAGATAACTCTGGAAACACCATATATTTT
v_gene: TRBV28; abundance: once; j_gene: TRBJ2-5; d_gene: .; CDR3aa: CASSQDYSQETQYF; CDR3nt: TGTGCCAGCAGCCAGGACTATTCCCAGGAGACCCAGTACTTC
v_gene: TRBV5-1; abundance: many; j_gene: TRBJ1-1; d_gene: TRBD1; CDR3aa: CASNFDRGDTEAFF; CDR3nt: TGCGCCAGCAATTTCGACAGGGGCGACACTGAAGCTTTCTTT
v_gene: TRBV6-5; abundance: .; j_gene: TRBJ1-6; d_gene: TRBD1; CDR3aa: CASSYGIQGINSPLHF; CDR3nt: TGTGCCAGCAGTTACGGAATACAGGGGATTAATTCCCCCCTCCACTTT
v_gene: TRBV19; abundance: .; j_gene: TRBJ2-3; d_gene: .; CDR3aa: CASSTAGRTDTQYF; CDR3nt: TGTGCCAGTAGTACGGCGGGTCGCACAGATACGCAGTATTTT
v_gene: TRBV4-3; abundance: .; j_gene: TRBJ2-7; d_gene: TRBD1; CDR3aa: CASSQLTGSSLYEQYF; CDR3nt: TGCGCCAGCAGCCAACTGACAGGGTCATCCTTATACGAGCAGTACTTC
v_gene: TRBV11-3; abundance: .; j_gene: TRBJ1-2; d_gene: .; CDR3aa: CASSLGSGGYTF; CDR3nt: TGTGCCAGCAGCTTAGGTTCCGGGGGCTACACCTTC
v_gene: TRBV4-1; abundance: .; j_gene: TRBJ1-1; d_gene: .; CDR3aa: CASSQVFRRDTEAFF; CDR3nt: TGCGCCAGCAGCCAAGTCTTTCGGAGGGACACTGAAGCTTTCTTT
v_gene: TRBV30; abundance: .; j_gene: TRBJ1-2; d_gene: TRBD1; CDR3aa: CAWSPTGGGYTF; CDR3nt: TGTGCCTGGAGTCCGACAGGGGGTGGCTACACCTTC
v_gene: TRBV7-6; abundance: .; j_gene: TRBJ2-5; d_gene: .; CDR3aa: CASSFAGYQETQYF; CDR3nt: TGTGCCAGCAGCTTTGCCGGTTACCAAGAGACCCAGTACTTC
v_gene: TRBV4-3; abundance: .; j_gene: TRBJ2-5; d_gene: .; CDR3aa: CASSQGKGSTLGTQYF; CDR3nt: TGCGCCAGCAGCCAAGGGAAGGGGTCGACCCTCGGGACCCAGTACTTC
v_gene: TRBV10-3; abundance: few; j_gene: TRBJ2-2; d_gene: .; CDR3aa: CAISEASPGELFF; CDR3nt: TGTGCCATCAGTGAGGCGTCTCCCGGGGAGCTGTTTTTT
v_gene: TRBV10-3; abundance: few; j_gene: TRBJ1-6; d_gene: TRBD1; CDR3aa: CAMKGQVNSPLHF; CDR3nt: TGTGCCATGAAGGGACAGGTGAACTCACCCCTCCACTTT
v_gene: TRBV4-1; abundance: .; j_gene: TRBJ1-5; d_gene: TRBD1; CDR3aa: CASSQEPDRGRQPQHF; CDR3nt: TGCGCCAGCAGCCAAGAGCCCGACAGGGGCCGGCAGCCCCAGCATTTT
v_gene: TRBV15; abundance: .; j_gene: TRBJ2-5; d_gene: TRBD2; CDR3aa: CATSRDRASGGETQYF; CDR3nt: TGTGCCACCAGCAGAGATCGGGCTAGCGGGGGGGAGACCCAGTACTTC
v_gene: TRBV4-3; abundance: .; j_gene: TRBJ1-1; d_gene: .; CDR3aa: CASSRALRGNTEAFF; CDR3nt: TGCGCCAGCAGCCGCGCTTTGCGGGGTAACACTGAAGCTTTCTTT
v_gene: TRBV7-2; abundance: .; j_gene: TRBJ2-2; d_gene: .; CDR3aa: CASSLVGRELFF; CDR3nt: TGTGCCAGCAGCTTAGTTGGGCGGGAGCTGTTTTTT
v_gene: TRBV21-1; abundance: .; j_gene: TRBJ2-7; d_gene: .; CDR3aa: CASSRQTYEQYF; CDR3nt: TGTGCCAGCAGCAGACAGACCTACGAGCAGTACTTC
v_gene: TRBV28; abundance: few; j_gene: TRBJ1-1; d_gene: TRBD1; CDR3aa: CATNRGEAFF; CDR3nt: TGTGCCACCAACAGGGGGGAAGCTTTCTTT